Presented here are 27 T cell receptor beta chains from one specimen sequenced in a study of T cells in Graves' hyperthyroidism and ophthalmopathy (dated by TCRdb to between 2017 and 2020). Libraries were made using multiplex PCR. The run used an Illumina HiSeq 2000. TCR beta CDR3 regions were amplified from RNA transcripts. A first-round RT-PCR of the TCR CDR3 used the HTBI primer set with the Qiagen OneStep RT-PCR kit. Using fastp at Q25 and MiXCR, TCRdb reprocessed the public reads and kept productive beta chains. Entries that share a CDR3 protein sequence are merged under the most common genes and DNA. The sample table holds about half a million distinct CDR3 sequences, of which about 20% were seen once. Of the sample, roughly 44% is held by the ten largest clones. The material sequenced was blood. Receptors were obtained from a man aged 35 to 55 with Graves' ophthalmopathy.

The CDR3 spells CSVRTSGGAPYEQYF. DNA of the CDR3: TGCAGCGTTAGGACTAGCGGGGGAGCACCCTACGAGCAGTACTTC. The chain is built from TRBV29-1 and TRBJ2-7, with TRBD2 identical over 13 bases. V was clipped by 5 bases and J by 2 bases; unmatched bases: 6. Germline CDR1 and CDR2: SQVTM and ANQGSEA. The CDR3 contains 15 residues.

In this sample, this clonotype turned up a few times. The chain uses TRBV29-1 and TRBJ2-5; no firm D call. CDR3 length equals 10 residues. V gave up 3 bases and J gave up 4 bases, with 3 bases separating them. Per germline, CDR1 SQVTM and CDR2 ANQGSEA. The DNA of the CDR3 is TGCAGCGTTGACTCAGAGACCCAGTACTTC. This gives the protein CSVDSETQYF.

The table lists this clonotype with many counts. The chain uses TRBV28 and TRBJ1-1; D not resolved. CDR1 MDHEN and CDR2 SYDVKM come from the germline V gene. The CDR3 consists of 15 residues. The germline V and J ends were trimmed by 2 bases and 1 base, with 11 bases remaining between them. Written as DNA, the CDR3 is TGTGCCAGCAGTTTAGGTTCGGTTTGGAACACTGAAGCTTTCTTT. Translation: CASSLGSVWNTEAFF.

Comments on this clonotype: An end of the junction differs from the germline gene, which may be a read error. This chain links TRBV5-1 with TRBJ2-1; 8 bases are a match to TRBD1. Germline-derived CDR1 and CDR2 are SGHRS and YFSETQ. This CDR3 is built from 15 residues. The CDR3 coding sequence is TGCGCCAGCAGCCCCGGACAGGGTTCCTACAGTGAGCAGTTCTTC. Its translation: CASSPGQGSYSEQFF.

This clonotype was detected many times. V is TRBV30 and J is TRBJ2-1; D is unresolved. Germline loops: CDR1 GTSNPN, CDR2 SVGIG (reference sequence). V was cut by 7 bases and J by 2 bases, with 6 bases left in between. This CDR3 region has 11 residues. CDR3 in amino acids: CASTTYNEQFF. DNA of the CDR3: TGTGCCTCCACGACCTACAATGAGCAGTTCTTC. The whole variable domain, filled in from reference TRBV30 and TRBJ2-1, reads SQTIHQWPATLVQPVGSPLSLECTVEGTSNPNLYWYRQAAGRGLQLLFYSVGIGQISSEVPQNLSASRPQDRQFILSSKKLLLSDSGFYLCASTTYNEQFFGPGTRLTVL.

In the case of this clonotype: A much larger clone sits a single nucleotide away, making a read error possible. The chain joins TRBV18 to TRBJ2-1, with 7 bases matching TRBD1. The CDR3 contains 13 residues. The V segment lost 3 bases and the J segment 10 bases; nucleotides outside the gene matches: 6. CDR1 and CDR2 (germline): KGHSH, LQKENI. In nucleotides, the CDR3 is TGTGCCAGCTCACCCAGACAGGGAGACGAGCAGTTCTTC. Translation gives CASSPRQGDEQFF.

This rearrangement joins TRBV19 to TRBJ1-2; 12 positions agree with TRBD1. Losses at the gene ends were 7 bases for V and 8 bases for J; bases not matched to a gene: 11. Germline values: CDR1 LNHDA, CDR2 SQIVND (reference sequence). The length of the CDR3 is 15 residues. CDR3 DNA: TGTGCCAGTACCATCCCGGGACAGGGGGCAATGGGCTACACCTTC. Protein: CASTIPGQGAMGYTF.

Ten or more counts support this clonotype. This chain joins TRBV18 and TRBJ1-5; TRBD1 agrees at 7 bases. The CDR3 contains 13 residues. J lost 4 bases, V lost 5 bases, and 2 bases had no gene match. Germline V lookup: CDR1 KGHSH, CDR2 LQKENI. The chain's CDR3 is CASSETGNQPQHF. The CDR3 nucleotides read TGTGCCAGCTCAGAGACAGGGAATCAGCCCCAGCATTTT.

This clonotype was counted a few times. The chain recombines TRBV4-1 with TRBJ2-3; no reliable D call. Germline assignment: CDR1 MGHRA and CDR2 YSYEKL. The CDR3 runs to 12 residues. The germline V and J ends were trimmed by 4 bases and 4 bases, with 6 bases remaining between them. The DNA for the CDR3 is TGCGCCAGCAGCCCCTTTGCAGATACGCAGTATTTT. It codes for CASSPFADTQYF.

V and J are TRBV6-5 and TRBJ2-7, with D perhaps matching TRBD1 (5 bases). The CDR3 is 15 amino acids. The V end was cut by 2 bases, the J end by 2 bases, with 13 bases between. Germline V gene data show CDR1 as MNHEY and CDR2 as SVGAGI. CDR3: CASSYGAQGTYEQYF. As DNA, the CDR3 is TGTGCCAGCAGTTACGGGGCCCAGGGAACCTACGAGCAGTACTTC.

This clonotype was seen once. DNA of the CDR3: TGTGCCAGCAGTTTCGGGCTTGGGGTCCAGGGCGGCTATGGCTACACCTTC. Encoded protein: CASSFGLGVQGGYGYTF. This sequence joins TRBV12-3 or TRBV12-4 and TRBJ1-2; D is possibly TRBD1 (5 bases). V was shortened by 3 bases and J by 4 bases, with 21 bases between the two germline ends. This CDR3 comprises 17 residues.

Ten or more counts support this clonotype. The rearrangement joins TRBV6-1 to TRBJ2-5; 8 bases align to TRBD1. Per the germline V gene, CDR1 is MNHNS and CDR2 is SASEGT. Germline trimming cut 5 bases from V and 2 bases from J; bases unmatched to any gene: 4. The CDR3 has 14 residues. DNA of the CDR3: TGTGCCAGCAGTCACCGACAGGGGCAAGAGACCCAGTACTTC. As protein: CASSHRQGQETQYF.

There are many counts of this clonotype. The chain joins TRBV7-2 to TRBJ2-7, with D tentatively TRBD2 (6 bases). Germline CDR1 reads SGHTA; CDR2 reads FQGNSA. V shed 5 bases and J shed 5 bases, with 13 bases lying between them. The CDR3 loop spans 13 amino acids. CDR3 coding DNA: TGTGCCAGCAGCCCAGCAACGGGGGACGAGCAGTACTTC. It translates to CASSPATGDEQYF.

DNA of the CDR3: TGTGCCAGCAGTCATGGGACAGGGTATCAGCCCCAGCATTTT. This gives the protein CASSHGTGYQPQHF. The chain couples TRBV6-1 to TRBJ1-5, with 9 positions matching TRBD1. The CDR3 covers 14 residues. Germline V lookup: CDR1 MNHNS, CDR2 SASEGT. The junction had 4 bases not matched to a gene; V was cut back by 5 bases and J by 5 bases.

This clonotype has ten or more counts. The chain combines TRBV12-5 with TRBJ1-1, with D maybe TRBD1 (6 bases). Per the germline V gene, CDR1 is LGHNT and CDR2 is FRNRAP. With 4 bases removed from V and 0 bases from J, the gap between germline ends came to 21 bases. This CDR3 is 18 amino acids long. This CDR3 is CASGSGGAPPLMNTEAFF. The CDR3, as DNA: TGTGCTAGTGGTTCCGGGGGCGCCCCCCCTCTTATGAACACTGAAGCTTTCTTT.

This clonotype was counted a few times. The J gene is TRBJ1-1, the V gene TRBV4-1, with 8 bases lining up with TRBD1. V shed 3 bases and J 0 bases; nucleotides not matched to a gene: 0. The CDR3 runs 14 residues. In germline, CDR1 is MGHRA, CDR2 YSYEKL. The CDR3 reads CASSQTGVNTEAFF. CDR3 coding DNA: TGCGCCAGCAGCCAGACAGGGGTGAACACTGAAGCTTTCTTT.

This clonotype was counted between two and nine times. This rearrangement joins TRBV9 to TRBJ1-2; D call uncertain. With 0 bases removed from V and 4 bases from J, the gap between germline ends came to 10 bases. The CDR3 is 14 residues long. Germline V CDR1 and CDR2: SGDLS, YYNGEE. The CDR3: CASSVGIAPYGYTF. Here the CDR3 DNA reads TGTGCCAGCAGCGTAGGGATCGCCCCCTATGGCTACACCTTC.

V and J are TRBV19 and TRBJ1-5; a possible D gene is TRBD1 (5 bases). Between the trimmed V and J ends, which lost 2 bases and 6 bases, there was a span of 11 bases. This CDR3 region has 14 residues. Looked up from germline, CDR1 is LNHDA and CDR2 is SQIVND (reference sequence). The CDR3 DNA reads as TGTGCCAGTAGTATAACTCAGGGAAGTCAGCCCCAGCATTTT. Translating gives CASSITQGSQPQHF.

The chain has TRBV7-2 and TRBJ2-4, with 10 bases lining up with TRBD1. Trimming removed 5 bases from V and 9 bases from J; junction bases left unmatched: 7. CDR3 length equals 14 residues. CDR1 SGHTA and CDR2 FQGNSA come from the germline V gene. The DNA of the CDR3 is TGTGCCAGCAGCCCGGACAGGGGGGTAGGCATTCAGTACTTC. It encodes CASSPDRGVGIQYF.

This clonotype was counted ten times or more. The chain joins TRBV20-1 to TRBJ2-1; maybe TRBD2 (6 bases). Germline CDR1 DFQATT, CDR2 SNEGSKA (reference sequence). V lost 5 bases to trimming and J lost 6 bases, with 17 bases between them. The CDR3 contains 14 residues. CDR3 bases: TGCAGTGCTCACACTAGCATTAACCCCAATGAGCAGTTCTTC. It yields the protein CSAHTSINPNEQFF.

Concerning this clonotype: It may be a read error: a sequence one base away is much more abundant. This sequence joins TRBV6-1 and TRBJ1-2, with a possible D match to TRBD1 (6 bases). Germline-derived CDR1 and CDR2 are MNHNS and SASEGT. The CDR3 consists of 12 residues. V was pared by 2 bases and J by 6 bases, with 7 bases between. The CDR3 DNA reads as TGTGCCAGCAGTGAACCAGGGGATGGCTACACCTTC. Its translation: CASSEPGDGYTF.

This rearrangement joins TRBV7-2 to TRBJ1-5; no reliable D call. V gave up 1 base and J gave up 5 bases, with 12 bases separating them. This CDR3 comprises 15 residues. Germline CDR1 SGHTA, CDR2 FQGNSA. The DNA for the CDR3 is TGTGCCAGCAGCTTAGGTTTGGAGAGTTATCAGCCCCAGCATTTT. This gives the protein CASSLGLESYQPQHF.

This chain joins TRBV20-1 and TRBJ2-1; possibly TRBD1 for D (6 bases). The germline V gene encodes CDR1 DFQATT and CDR2 SNEGSKA (reference sequence). V lost 0 bases, J lost 12 bases, and 12 bases lay in between. The CDR3 extends over 12 amino acids. The CDR3 reads CSAREQGDWQFF. In nucleotides, the CDR3 is TGCAGTGCTAGAGAACAGGGTGATTGGCAGTTCTTC.

This sequence joins TRBV5-1 and TRBJ2-3; the D gene is possibly TRBD1 (5 bases). The CDR3 consists of 13 residues. Looked up from germline, CDR1 is SGHRS and CDR2 is YFSETQ. V was cut by 3 bases and J by 3 bases, with 8 bases left in between. The CDR3 spells CASSSQGTDTQYF. CDR3 nucleotide sequence: TGCGCCAGCAGCTCTCAGGGTACAGATACGCAGTATTTT.

The rearrangement uses TRBV6-1 and TRBJ2-7; D gene unclear. This CDR3 is built from 12 residues. Germline CDR1 is MNHNS and CDR2 is SASEGT. The V end was cut by 6 bases, the J end by 7 bases, with 13 bases between. CDR3 protein: CASRKELWEQYF. The CDR3 nucleotides are TGTGCCAGCAGGAAGGAGTTATGGGAGCAGTACTTC.

This clonotype was found a few times. The CDR3 loop reads CASSIGLLNEQFF. The DNA of the CDR3 is TGTGCCAGTAGTATTGGACTCCTCAATGAGCAGTTCTTC. The rearrangement joins TRBV19 to TRBJ2-1; D possibly corresponds to TRBD2 (5 bases). V was trimmed by 3 bases and J by 6 bases, leaving 9 bases between them. Germline V gives CDR1 LNHDA, CDR2 SQIVND (reference sequence). The CDR3 consists of 13 residues.

The chain has TRBV12-3 or TRBV12-4 and TRBJ2-6, with TRBD1 as a possible D gene (5 bases). The ends were cut back, 2 bases at V and 0 bases at J, with 11 bases in the middle. The CDR3 has 17 residues. The CDR3 is CASSLRGSFSGANVLTF. CDR3 sequence (DNA): TGTGCCAGCAGTTTAAGGGGCTCCTTCTCTGGGGCCAACGTCCTGACTTTC.